This T cell receptor beta chain comes out of a study of T cell changes during pregnancy in multiple sclerosis. Only in-frame clones appear in the TCRdb table, and some are missing; sequencing was by immunoSEQ multiplex PCR. The table records about 100,000 clones, 90% to 95% of them present only once. Trimming pared 1 base from V and 0 bases from J, leaving 6 bases between. CDR1 GTSNPN and CDR2 SVGIG come from the germline V gene (reference sequence). CDR3 length: 13 amino acids. This clonotype was sampled from a female donor with multiple sclerosis, enrolled in a pregnancy study. V and J are TRBV30 and TRBJ1-1; D unresolved. Here the sequenced sample was peripheral blood, taken before pregnancy. The CDR3, as DNA: TGTGCCTGGAGTGACCAGTTGAACACTGAAGCTTTCTTT. This gives the protein CAWSDQLNTEAFF.